The 32 T cell receptor beta chains listed next were all sequenced from one sample in a study of cytomegalovirus exposure and HLA in healthy donors listed by TCRdb under 2017. The library came from the immunoSEQ multiplex PCR assay. TCRdb took this table from immuneACCESS and kept in-frame rearrangements with V and J called. Such tables lack part of the clones; where checked against another copy, unresolved V genes explain under half of the gap, and the rest is unexplained. For this sample there are around 60,000 clones; 90% to 97% appear just once. The ten largest clones take up under 1.5% of the sample. Sample: PBMCs. The origin of the receptors is a woman aged 18-30 years in good health and CMV-seronegative.

This chain joins TRBV5-1 and TRBJ2-7, with a tentative D call TRBD2 (5 bases). The CDR3 covers 15 residues. Germline values: CDR1 SGHRS, CDR2 YFSETQ. The V end was cut by 0 bases, the J end by 3 bases, with 13 bases between. CDR3 in DNA: TGCGCCAGCAGCTTGGCCGGCCCCGGGAACTACGAGCAGTACTTC. This translates into CASSLAGPGNYEQYF.

This chain joins TRBV19 and TRBJ2-5; 7 bases line up with TRBD2. The J segment lost 1 base and the V segment lost 10 bases, leaving 6 bases of the junction unmatched. The CDR3 loop spans 13 amino acids. The germline V gene encodes CDR1 LNHDA and CDR2 SQIVND (reference sequence). The CDR3 DNA reads as TGTGCCACCATGGGACTACTCCAAGAGACCCAGTACTTC. Amino acid sequence: CATMGLLQETQYF.

A word on this clone: The junction and the germline gene differ at one end; a read error may be behind it. The sample has other DNA sequences that encode this CDR3 too. This sequence joins TRBV4-2 and TRBJ2-6, with D possibly being TRBD2 (7 bases). CDR3 length: 16 residues. Germline V gene lookup returns CDR1 LGHNA and CDR2 YNFKEQ. The CDR3 DNA sequence: TGTGCCAGCAGCCAAGATGGGGGGGCGGGGGCCAACGTCCTGACTTTT. This codes for CASSQDGGAGANVLTF.

CDR3 coding DNA: TGTGCCAGCAGTGAGGGGCAGGGGGCCTACAATGAGCAGTTCTTC. Its protein is CASSEGQGAYNEQFF. This chain joins TRBV6-4 and TRBJ2-1; 7 bases line up with TRBD1. The CDR3 covers 15 residues. V lost 3 bases and J lost 2; bases outside the gene matches: 4. Germline CDR1 MRHNA, CDR2 SNTAGT.

This clone has just one count. The chain uses TRBV28 and TRBJ1-1, with D possibly matching TRBD1 (5 bases). Germline values: CDR1 MDHEN, CDR2 SYDVKM. Trimming cost V 1 base and J 10 bases, with 16 bases left between them. The CDR3 consists of 14 residues. The chain's CDR3 is CASSLFQGPLGAFF. The CDR3 nucleotides are TGTGCCAGCAGTTTATTCCAGGGCCCCCTGGGAGCTTTCTTT.

The count of this clone is one. The chain recombines TRBV4-1 with TRBJ2-1; tentatively, D is TRBD1 (6 bases). Germline CDR1 is MGHRA and CDR2 is YSYEKL. The CDR3 runs 16 residues. V was pared by 1 base and J by 4 bases, with 14 bases between. The CDR3 here is CASSQAWDTGYNEQFF. The CDR3 region has the DNA TGCGCCAGCAGCCAAGCGTGGGACACCGGGTACAATGAGCAGTTCTTC.

This chain links TRBV5-4 with TRBJ1-3, with 9 bases fitting TRBD1. With V trimmed by 0 bases and J by 5 bases, 9 bases remained unmatched. This CDR3 spans 17 amino acids. Germline-derived CDR1 and CDR2 are SGHNT and YYREEE (reference sequence). The CDR3 reads CASSLAGDRVGRNTIYF. In DNA form, the CDR3 reads TGTGCCAGCAGCTTGGCCGGGGACAGGGTCGGGAGAAACACCATATATTTT.

The chain employs TRBV5-1 and TRBJ2-1; weak D call: TRBD2 (5 bases). Deletions cut 4 bases from V and 6 bases from J, with 17 bases between. Germline assignment: CDR1 SGHRS and CDR2 YFSETQ. The CDR3 loop spans 15 amino acids. CDR3 nucleotide sequence: TGCGCCAGCAGCCTAAAAGGGAGTGATGCCAATGAGCAGTTCTTC. It encodes CASSLKGSDANEQFF.

Only one count was recorded for this clone. J is TRBJ2-7 and V is TRBV10-3, with 8 bases fitting TRBD2. The V gene's germline CDR1 is ENHRY and CDR2 SYGVKD. J lost 6 bases, V lost 10 bases, and 11 bases had no gene match. The CDR3 spans 13 residues. The CDR3 DNA sequence: TGTGCCACACGGCCGGGGGCGGGGGGCGAGCAGTACTTC. It translates to CATRPGAGGEQYF.

The chain combines TRBV11-3 with TRBJ2-5, with a possible D match to TRBD1 (6 bases). Germline assignment: CDR1 SGHNT and CDR2 YENEEA. The CDR3 sequence is 15 residues long. The V gene lost 1 base and the J gene lost 2 bases, with 11 bases spanning the gap. The CDR3 nucleotides read TGTGCCAGCAGCTTAGGGCAGGGGCCGCAAGAGACCCAGTACTTC. This codes for CASSLGQGPQETQYF.

The J gene is TRBJ1-3, the V gene TRBV7-2; D is possibly TRBD1 (6 bases). The CDR3 sequence is 15 residues long. The V gene's germline CDR1 is SGHTA and CDR2 FQGNSA. Trimming left V 5 bases short and J 0 bases short, with 11 bases between. This CDR3 is CASSTQGNSGNTIYF. The CDR3 DNA follows: TGTGCCAGCAGCACCCAGGGGAACTCTGGAAACACCATATATTTT.

This chain uses TRBV28 with TRBJ2-3, with 7 bases that match TRBD1. V shed 7 bases and J 2 bases; nucleotides not matched to a gene: 9. The CDR3 has 15 amino acids. CDR1 and CDR2 from the germline V gene are MDHEN and SYDVKM. For the CDR3, the DNA is TGTGCCAGCACCCTCACAGGGGCCACCACAGATACGCAGTATTTT. As protein: CASTLTGATTDTQYF. The complete variable domain, with remaining parts taken from reference TRBV28 and TRBJ2-3, reads DVKVTQSSRYLVKRTGEKVFLECVQDMDHENMFWYRQDPGLGLRLIYFSYDVKMKEKGDIPEGYSVSREKKERFSLILESASTNQTSMYLCASTLTGATTDTQYFGPGTRLTVL.

The V and J genes are TRBV27 and TRBJ1-2, with D possibly matching TRBD1 (6 bases). Trimming removed 5 bases from V and 4 bases from J, with 8 bases in between. This CDR3 has 12 amino acids. Germline assignment: CDR1 MNHEY and CDR2 SMNVEV (reference sequence). The chain's CDR3 is CASSPGVYGYTF. CDR3 coding DNA: TGTGCCAGCAGTCCAGGGGTCTATGGCTACACCTTC.

V is TRBV4-3 and J is TRBJ2-7, with 8 bases lining up with TRBD2. Trimming at V came to 1 base and at J to 1 base, leaving 6 bases not matched to a gene. CDR1 is LGHNA, CDR2 YSLEER, per germline. The CDR3 sequence is 16 residues long. This chain's CDR3 is CASSQVTSVPSYEQYF. The CDR3 DNA reads as TGCGCCAGCAGCCAAGTGACTAGCGTGCCTTCCTACGAGCAGTACTTC.

About this clone: At the DNA level, this CDR3 is encoded by other sequences in the same sample as well. The chain employs TRBV30 and TRBJ1-2; 8 bases agree with TRBD1. J was trimmed by 5 bases and V by 3 bases; bases with no gene match: 5. Per germline, CDR1 GTSNPN and CDR2 SVGIG (reference sequence). The CDR3 is made up of 13 amino acids. CDR3 residues: CAWSRDRPYGYTF. The CDR3 nucleotides are TGTGCCTGGAGCCGGGACAGGCCTTATGGCTACACCTTC.

The rearrangement links TRBV18 to TRBJ1-1, with D perhaps matching TRBD1 (5 bases). Germline CDR1 reads KGHSH; CDR2 reads LQKENI. The CDR3 spans 14 residues. The V end lost 4 bases, the J end lost 1 base, and 10 bases lay between the germline ends. The CDR3 DNA reads as TGTGCCAGCTCACACATACAGGCGAACACTGAAGCTTTCTTT. This sequence encodes CASSHIQANTEAFF. Drawing the rest from reference TRBV18 and TRBJ1-1, the complete variable domain is NAGVMQNPRHLVRRRGQEARLRCSPMKGHSHVYWYRQLPEEGLKFMVYLQKENIIDESGMPKERFSAEFPKEGPSILRIQQVVRGDSAAYFCASSHIQANTEAFFGQGTRLTVV.

The V gene is TRBV11-2, the J gene TRBJ1-2; D uncertain. The CDR3 extends over 11 amino acids. Germline-derived CDR1 and CDR2 are SGHAT and FQNNGV. V lost 3 bases and J lost 8, with 7 bases in between. The CDR3 coding sequence is TGTGCCAGCAGCTTTCGCCGGGGCTACACCTTC. Its protein product is CASSFRRGYTF.

The chain employs TRBV28 and TRBJ2-2, with a possible D match to TRBD2 (5 bases). The length of the CDR3 is 15 residues. Germline values: CDR1 MDHEN, CDR2 SYDVKM. V lost 3 bases to trimming and J lost 3 bases, with 11 bases between them. Written as DNA, the CDR3 is TGTGCCAGCAGTTTCGGCGGGCCCTACACCGGGGAGCTGTTTTTT. Amino acid sequence: CASSFGGPYTGELFF.

J is TRBJ1-4 and V is TRBV7-8, with 7 bases lining up with TRBD1. The V gene's germline CDR1 is SGHVS and CDR2 FQNEAQ. CDR3 size: 15 residues. V lost 1 base and J lost 10; bases outside the gene matches: 9. CDR3 nucleotide sequence: TGTGCCAGCAGCTTAGGGACAGGCGGTTGGGGAAAACTGTTTTTT. This gives the protein CASSLGTGGWGKLFF.

The chain uses TRBV19 and TRBJ2-3; 7 bases fit TRBD2. The CDR3 sequence is 15 residues long. V was clipped by 3 bases and J by 4 bases; unmatched bases: 7. From germline, CDR1 is LNHDA and CDR2 SQIVND (reference sequence). The CDR3 is CASSMRGSNPDTQYF. CDR3 coding DNA: TGTGCCAGTAGTATGCGCGGGAGTAATCCAGATACGCAGTATTTT.

V usage is TRBV15 and J usage is TRBJ1-4; no firm D call. Germline V gene sequence: CDR1 LNHNV, CDR2 YYDKDF (reference sequence). Trimming cost V 6 bases and J 6 bases, with 17 bases left between them. This CDR3 is built from 15 residues. The CDR3 reads CATRPDGVRDEKLFF. DNA for the CDR3: TGTGCCACCAGACCCGACGGGGTTCGGGATGAAAAACTGTTTTTT.

The chain joins TRBV28 to TRBJ2-1; 8 positions match TRBD1. The CDR3 has 13 residues. The germline V gene has CDR1 MDHEN and CDR2 SYDVKM. V lost 4 bases, J lost 9 bases, and 5 bases stayed unmatched. The CDR3 sequence is CASSWQGAGEQFF. The CDR3 bases are TGTGCCAGCAGTTGGCAGGGGGCGGGTGAGCAGTTCTTC.

V gene TRBV5-1 combines with J gene TRBJ2-5, with D perhaps TRBD1 (5 bases). Trimming removed 7 bases from V and 2 bases from J, with 15 bases in between. The CDR3 consists of 14 residues. The germline V gene has CDR1 SGHRS and CDR2 YFSETQ. In DNA, the CDR3 is TGCGCCAGCTACCTGGGGCGACGGCAAGAGACCCAGTACTTC. The encoded protein is CASYLGRRQETQYF.

Within the sample, this clone is medium-sized. The chain has TRBV5-6 and TRBJ2-2; 7 bases are shared with TRBD1. CDR1 SGHDT and CDR2 YYEEEE come from the germline V gene. Germline trimming cut 0 bases from V and 3 bases from J; bases unmatched to any gene: 2. The CDR3 contains 15 residues. CDR3 in amino acids: CASSLVQGDTGELFF. DNA for the CDR3: TGTGCCAGCAGCTTGGTTCAGGGGGACACCGGGGAGCTGTTTTTT.

The rearrangement joins TRBV4-3 to TRBJ2-7; 12 bases are a match to TRBD2. The CDR3 runs to 16 residues. V dropped 0 bases and J dropped 8; count of bases not matched to a gene: 8. Germline-derived CDR1 and CDR2 are LGHNA and YSLEER. The chain's CDR3 is CASSQDFGLAGGQQYF. CDR3 in DNA: TGCGCCAGCAGCCAAGATTTTGGGCTAGCGGGAGGGCAGCAGTACTTC.

V gene TRBV6-5 combines with J gene TRBJ1-2; the D gene is possibly TRBD1 (5 bases). CDR3 length: 15 residues. Germline CDR1 reads MNHEY; CDR2 reads SVGAGI. V was pared by 0 bases and J by 4 bases, with 12 bases between. DNA of the CDR3: TGTGCCAGCAGTTACTCGGTCAGGGTAGGCTATGGCTACACCTTC. It yields the protein CASSYSVRVGYGYTF.

The chain carries TRBV27 and TRBJ2-3, with 7 bases matching TRBD1. Unmatched junction bases numbered 14, after V lost 1 base and J lost 4 bases. CDR3 size: 18 residues. CDR1 MNHEY and CDR2 SMNVEV come from the germline V gene (reference sequence). The CDR3 region is CASSLFGPGQPDADTQYF. The DNA for the CDR3 is TGTGCCAGCAGTTTATTTGGCCCGGGACAGCCTGACGCAGATACGCAGTATTTT.

Here the CDR3 DNA reads TGTGCCAGCACCCAATTTCGCGGGGCGAACACCGGGGAGCTGTTTTTT. Translated: CASTQFRGANTGELFF. The chain couples TRBV5-4 to TRBJ2-2, with a tentative D call TRBD2 (6 bases). V lost 6 bases and J 0 bases, leaving 15 bases between the germline ends. The germline V gene encodes CDR1 SGHNT and CDR2 YYREEE (reference sequence). The CDR3 extends over 16 amino acids.

This clone was counted only a few times. The rearrangement uses TRBV2 and TRBJ2-1; 8 bases fit TRBD2. Germline CDR1 SNHLY, CDR2 FYNNEI. Germline trimming cut 4 bases from V and 6 bases from J; bases unmatched to any gene: 11. The CDR3 runs to 16 residues. CDR3 protein: CASSARGGRGFNEQFF. The DNA for the CDR3 is TGTGCCAGCAGTGCCCGGGGGGGCAGAGGGTTCAATGAGCAGTTCTTC. The full variable domain, in which reference TRBV2 and TRBJ2-1 provide the parts outside the CDR3, is EPEVTQTPSHQVTQMGQEVILRCVPISNHLYFYWYRQILGQKVEFLVSFYNNEISEKSEIFDDQFSVERPDGSNFTLKIRSTKLEDSAMYFCASSARGGRGFNEQFFGPGTRLTVL.

The chain employs TRBV5-1 and TRBJ2-2; a weak D match, TRBD2 (5 bases). Germline V gives CDR1 SGHRS, CDR2 YFSETQ. The CDR3 runs to 14 residues. V was pared by 4 bases and J by 5 bases, with 12 bases between. The CDR3 DNA sequence: TGCGCCAGCAGCGAAAGAGGGAGAACCGGGGAGCTGTTTTTT. Amino acids: CASSERGRTGELFF.

A single count supports this clone. The chain couples TRBV18 to TRBJ2-7; D ambiguous. Germline loops: CDR1 KGHSH, CDR2 LQKENI. Trimming removed 0 bases at V and 2 bases at J, with 8 bases between. The CDR3 contains 14 residues. CDR3 coding DNA: TGTGCCAGCTCACCACCGGCAGGAACCTACGAGCAGTACTTC. The encoded protein is CASSPPAGTYEQYF.

This chain uses TRBV6-6 with TRBJ2-7; perhaps TRBD2 as D (7 bases). The CDR3 is made up of 15 amino acids. Trimming removed 5 bases from V and 2 bases from J, with 16 bases in between. The V gene's germline CDR1 is MNHNY and CDR2 SVGAGI (reference sequence). CDR3 loop: CASSPRGAVAYEQYF. The DNA of the CDR3 is TGTGCCAGCAGTCCCCGGGGGGCGGTCGCCTACGAGCAGTACTTC.